These T cell receptor beta chains were read from a single sample in a study of CD8 T cells in ankylosing spondylitis. TCRdb recomputed calls from the 5' RACE reads with MiXCR, one row per CDR3 protein. The sample includes about 220,000 distinct CDR3 sequences, more than 9% of them seen just once. Sequencing was performed on blood, either unsorted or a sorted T cell fraction (not recorded which). These receptors came from a male donor with ankylosing spondylitis or in good health (not recorded which). CDR3s include the opening cysteine and the closing phenylalanine or tryptophan. Part of the rows lack a size; the others show once, few, many or a class for expanded clones.

v_call	clone_size	j_call	cdr3_aa
TRBV3-1	NA	TRBJ1-5	CASSQGGTGHHQPQHF
TRBV29-1	many	TRBJ2-5	CSAPGQGQETQYF
TRBV12-3/TRBV12-4	NA	TRBJ1-5	CASSSENQPQHF
TRBV20-1	many	TRBJ1-5	CSAPVRGRLNQPQHF
TRBV3-1	NA	TRBJ1-2	CASSQEGGRDGYTF
TRBV14	many	TRBJ2-5	CASSQDSRLAGQETQYF
TRBV20-1	few	TRBJ2-3	CSARGPLAGRSDTQYF
TRBV5-1	many	TRBJ2-2	CASSLGNRGPNTGELFF
TRBV12-3/TRBV12-4	many	TRBJ1-1	CASSLTTPNSEAFF
TRBV28	many	TRBJ1-5	CASIYRGRGGNQPQHF
TRBV14	NA	TRBJ2-1	CASSQVSVPNNEQFF
TRBV7-3	NA	TRBJ2-5	CASSAGYQETQYF
TRBV6-2/TRBV6-3	NA	TRBJ2-3	CASSYHPIGGGGTDTQYF
TRBV20-1	NA	TRBJ2-3	CSAPLGGGATDTQYF
TRBV20-1	few	TRBJ1-1	CSASRGIGDTEAFF
TRBV18	few	TRBJ2-1	CASSPLVASGSSSYNEQFF
TRBV20-1	NA	TRBJ1-1	CSARVLGQGCEAFF
TRBV2	many	TRBJ2-5	CASSEALRDGSGETQYF
TRBV5-6	NA	TRBJ1-5	CDSSRLGTSGYSNQPQHF
TRBV6-2/TRBV6-3	many	TRBJ2-1	CASSSISGGDYNEQFF
TRBV29-1	many	TRBJ2-1	CSVENRGSGNEQFF
TRBV28	many	TRBJ1-1	CASSTLNTEAFF
TRBV7-2	many	TRBJ2-7	CASSLAGFNEQYF
TRBV29-1	many	TRBJ2-7	CSVRQGVDPIYEQYF
TRBV7-8	many	TRBJ2-7	CASSLGVASGGGYEQYF
TRBV10-3	many	TRBJ1-5	CAISEVGTGPLSNQPQHF
TRBV7-8	many	TRBJ2-7	CASSLARGWEQYF
TRBV2	few	TRBJ2-7	CASSDPAGPAYEQYF
TRBV20-1	few	TRBJ2-1	CSANRVDEQFF
TRBV5-1	many	TRBJ2-1	CASSLEGRYLNEQFF
TRBV3-1	NA	TRBJ2-1	CASSQEGEYNEQFF
TRBV20-1	many	TRBJ2-7	CSARLTSGGYEQYF
TRBV20-1	many	TRBJ1-5	CSAGDRNQPQHF
TRBV9	NA	TRBJ1-6	CASSATGVNSPLHF
TRBV10-3	NA	TRBJ1-4	CAISPGTGGSATNEKLFF
TRBV18	NA	TRBJ2-2	CAAGVNTGELFF
TRBV5-5	few	TRBJ1-2	CASSLEGGELANYGYTF
TRBV20-1	few	TRBJ2-7	CSARDGQRGLTYEQYF
TRBV29-1	NA	TRBJ2-7	CSVDRGGEYEQYF
TRBV4-2	many	TRBJ1-1	CASSQDPGSNTEAFF
TRBV3-1	few	TRBJ2-1	CASSRQDTTNEQFF
TRBV20-1	NA	TRBJ2-5	CSAGDFSFQETQYF